This T cell receptor beta chain was observed in a study of OX40 agonist ivuxolimab in advanced cancers. Across the study: The patients got ivuxolimab, which is an agonistic anti-OX40 (CD134) antibody. Two cutaneous melanoma patients and one hepatocellular carcinoma patient, three in all, had partial responses. Overall study findings and caveats: No antigen was identified for the clonally expanded peripheral T cells. There were, on average, more expanded clones in CD8+ T cells than in CD4+.

Germline-derived CDR1 and CDR2 are SGHTA and FQGNSA. The V gene lost 3 bases and the J gene lost 6 bases, with 8 bases spanning the gap. This CDR3 comprises 13 residues. The protocol was immunoSEQ multiplex PCR, while the TCRdb copy is restricted to in-frame clones and leaves out a portion. The sample shows around 90,000 clones, about 89% of them seen only once. Comments on this clone: Its antigen is still unknown.

The gene calls are TRBV7-2 and TRBJ2-2; D is undetermined. This receptor was obtained from an adult with an advanced solid tumor such as melanoma, head and neck, liver or kidney cancer. The sample in question was CD4+ or CD8+ T cells sorted from blood, obtained in a trial of the OX40 agonist ivuxolimab. This CDR3 is CASSFTPAGELFF. CDR3 coding DNA: TGTGCCAGCAGCTTCACCCCAGCCGGGGAGCTGTTTTTT. The variable domain in full, with the rest retrieved from reference TRBV7-2 and TRBJ2-2, is GAGVSQSPSNKVTEKGKDVELRCDPISGHTALYWYRQSLGQGLEFLIYFQGNSAPDKSGLPSDRFSAERTGGSVSTLTIQRTQQEDSAVYLCASSFTPAGELFFGEGSRLTVL.